The clone carrying this T cell receptor beta chain was seen ten or more times. Its antigen is as yet unknown. These data come from a study of molecular identifiers for immune sequencing clone quantification. The overall study: RNA, taken in replicates from roughly 21,000 or 96,000 naive CD8 cells, was split five ways, with four sequenced. Study results and caveats: In a background of around 1 million naive cells, spiked Jurkat TCR RNA from one cell was reportedly detectable. Identical TCR molecules can share a barcode, and this sharing could underestimate highly expanded clone sizes.

Making the bulk TCR libraries relied on previously described methods and listed TCR primers. TCRdb ran MiXCR on the PCR reads and lists one entry per CDR3 protein. The sample includes some 650,000 distinct CDR3 sequences, approximately 20% seen only once; the top ten take 0.85% to 0.9%. The CDR3 loop spans 11 amino acids. The germline CDR1 and CDR2 sequences are MNHEY and SVGEGT. V lost 11 bases, J lost 3 bases, and 11 bases lay in between. The sequence came from a human donor in good health. Some libraries in this study had Jurkat cell RNA spiked in. The rearrangement uses TRBV6-2 or TRBV6-3 and TRBJ2-7; no clear D gene. Sequenced material: naive CD8+ T cells from blood, with Jurkat cell RNA spiked in. As for subset: FACS-sorted CD8+CD4-CCR7+CD45RA+ naive T cells. CDR3 in amino acids: CASAVGYEQYF. The CDR3 DNA follows: TGTGCCTCCGCGGTGGGCTACGAGCAGTACTTC.